Listed here are 12 T cell receptor beta chains from one sample, sequenced in a study of cytomegalovirus exposure and HLA in healthy donors. Clones were read by immunoSEQ multiplex PCR, and TCRdb kept only the in-frame ones, dropping some. The data hold 250,000 to 350,000 clones, with approximately 90% observed a single time. What was sequenced was PBMCs. The origin of the receptors is a woman between 18 and 29 years old in good health and CMV-seronegative.

This rearrangement joins TRBV5-4 to TRBJ2-7; D might be TRBD1 (5 bases). The CDR3 runs to 15 residues. Germline V gene sequence: CDR1 SGHNT, CDR2 YYREEE (reference sequence). V was cut by 1 base and J by 1 base, with 12 bases left in between. CDR3 nucleotides: TGTGCCAGCAGCTTGCGGTCAGGGCATTCCTACGAGCAGTACTTC. It encodes CASSLRSGHSYEQYF.

The chain combines TRBV29-1 with TRBJ2-7; D gene ambiguous. Germline CDR1 and CDR2: SQVTM and ANQGSEA. CDR3 size: 13 residues. The ends were cut back, 4 bases at V and 0 bases at J, with 10 bases in the middle. The CDR3 is CSVAPGGSYEQYF. The CDR3 DNA sequence: TGCAGCGTTGCCCCTGGCGGCTCCTACGAGCAGTACTTC.

The chain couples TRBV19 to TRBJ2-7, with 10 positions matching TRBD1. Unmatched junction bases numbered 3, after V lost 4 bases and J lost 3 bases. This CDR3 is 14 amino acids long. CDR1 and CDR2 from the germline V gene are LNHDA and SQIVND (reference sequence). Written as DNA, the CDR3 is TGTGCCAGTAGTAAACGGACAGGGGGCTACGAGCAGTACTTC. This encodes CASSKRTGGYEQYF. Together with reference TRBV19 and TRBJ2-7, the CDR3 gives the full variable domain: DGGITQSPKYLFRKEGQNVTLSCEQNLNHDAMYWYRQDPGQGLRLIYYSQIVNDFQKGDIAEGYSVSREKKESFPLTVTSAQKNPTAFYLCASSKRTGGYEQYFGPGTRLTVT.

The chain combines TRBV5-1 with TRBJ2-3; TRBD2 matches at 8 bases. Germline V gene data show CDR1 as SGHRS and CDR2 as YFSETQ. The CDR3 is 15 residues long. J was trimmed by 1 base and V by 4 bases; bases with no gene match: 5. The CDR3 coding sequence is TGCGCCAGCAGCCTTGGACTAGCCCGCACAGATACGCAGTATTTT. It encodes CASSLGLARTDTQYF.

The chain has TRBV28 and TRBJ2-7; the match to TRBD2 covers 11 bases. CDR1 MDHEN and CDR2 SYDVKM come from the germline V gene. The CDR3 has 15 amino acids. V lost 5 bases and J lost 3; bases outside the gene matches: 6. The CDR3 is CASSSSGRALYEQYF. The CDR3 nucleotides read TGTGCCAGCAGTAGTAGCGGGAGGGCCCTCTACGAGCAGTACTTC.

The chain uses TRBV9 and TRBJ2-7; TRBD2 is a possible D gene (6 bases). The CDR3 contains 14 residues. CDR1 is SGDLS, CDR2 YYNGEE, per germline. V dropped 0 bases and J dropped 6 bases, with 13 bases sitting between them. CDR3 region: CASSVGGEGVEQYF. The CDR3 bases are TGTGCCAGCAGCGTAGGGGGGGAAGGTGTCGAGCAGTACTTC.

V usage is TRBV28 and J usage is TRBJ2-3; perhaps TRBD2 as D (5 bases). Germline V gene lookup returns CDR1 MDHEN and CDR2 SYDVKM. The CDR3 is 15 residues long. Trimming pared 8 bases from V and 4 bases from J, leaving 19 bases between. Here the CDR3 reads CASPPGFDRADTQYF. The CDR3, as DNA: TGTGCCAGCCCCCCGGGATTCGATCGGGCAGATACGCAGTATTTT.

The CDR3 here is CASSLAARDTQYF. CDR3 bases: TGTGCCAGCAGTTTGGCGGCTAGAGATACGCAGTATTTT. The chain recombines TRBV27 with TRBJ2-3; D call uncertain. Germline CDR1 MNHEY, CDR2 SMNVEV (reference sequence). This CDR3 is 13 amino acids long. V was cut by 3 bases and J by 5 bases, with 9 bases left in between.

The V gene is TRBV7-9, the J gene TRBJ2-2; TRBD1 aligns across 10 bases. CDR1 and CDR2 from the germline V gene are SEHNR and FQNEAQ (reference sequence). This CDR3 comprises 17 residues. Germline trimming cut 2 bases from V and 1 base from J; bases unmatched to any gene: 4. CDR3: CASSLSGQGENTGELFF. In DNA, the CDR3 is TGTGCCAGCAGCTTAAGTGGACAGGGGGAGAACACCGGGGAGCTGTTTTTT.

The chain's CDR3 is CASSPRLARGNEQFF. The CDR3 DNA follows: TGTGCCAGCAGCCCCCGCCTCGCCAGGGGCAATGAGCAGTTCTTC. The V call is TRBV2, the J call TRBJ2-1; D perhaps matches TRBD1 (6 bases). The CDR3 loop spans 15 amino acids. Per germline, CDR1 SNHLY and CDR2 FYNNEI. V was cut by 6 bases and J by 6 bases, with 18 bases left in between. The full variable domain, rest sourced from reference TRBV2 and TRBJ2-1, is EPEVTQTPSHQVTQMGQEVILRCVPISNHLYFYWYRQILGQKVEFLVSFYNNEISEKSEIFDDQFSVERPDGSNFTLKIRSTKLEDSAMYFCASSPRLARGNEQFFGPGTRLTVL.

CDR3 coding DNA: TGCAGCGGTCAAGCGGGAGCGAGCTCCTACAATGAGCAGTTCTTC. This translates into CSGQAGASSYNEQFF. The gene calls are TRBV29-1 and TRBJ2-1; 8 positions agree with TRBD2. V was clipped by 7 bases and J by 0 bases; unmatched bases: 8. Germline V gene lookup returns CDR1 SQVTM and CDR2 ANQGSEA. The CDR3 loop spans 15 amino acids.

The chain employs TRBV2 and TRBJ2-1; 8 bases are a match to TRBD2. Germline V gene data show CDR1 as SNHLY and CDR2 as FYNNEI. The J segment lost 4 bases and the V segment lost 10 bases, leaving 18 bases of the junction unmatched. CDR3 size: 17 residues. For the CDR3, the DNA is TGTGCCATCAGCCTGGGTAGGGCGGGAGGAGGTTACAATGAGCAGTTCTTC. Translating gives CAISLGRAGGGYNEQFF.